These 19 T cell receptor beta chains originate from one sample sequenced in a study of cytomegalovirus exposure and HLA in healthy donors. Profiled with immunoSEQ multiplex PCR; TCRdb holds only in-frame clones, not every one. This sample has roughly 240,000 clones, with 80% to 90% found just once. The sequencing input was PBMCs. The source is a man between 18 and 29 years old in good health and CMV-seronegative.

The V call is TRBV27, the J call TRBJ1-3, with TRBD1 identical over 8 bases. Per germline, CDR1 MNHEY and CDR2 SMNVEV (reference sequence). V trimming: 3 bases; J trimming: 2 bases; junction bases outside the gene matches: 3. This CDR3 is built from 15 residues. The CDR3 nucleotides read TGTGCCAGCAGTTTCGGGACAGGACCTGGAAACACCATATATTTT. Translation: CASSFGTGPGNTIYF.

This clone was counted only a few times. V is TRBV5-1 and J is TRBJ1-5; a weak D match, TRBD1 (6 bases). Per the germline V gene, CDR1 is SGHRS and CDR2 is YFSETQ. This CDR3 is 15 amino acids long. V was cut by 4 bases and J by 1 base, with 12 bases left in between. The DNA for the CDR3 is TGCGCCAGCAGCCCAGGGGACGGCAGCAATCAGCCCCAGCATTTT. Amino acids: CASSPGDGSNQPQHF.

The genes are TRBV5-5 and TRBJ1-6; 8 bases map to TRBD1. After removal of 3 bases from V and 0 bases from J, the junction contained 8 bases not matched to a gene. The CDR3 sequence is 18 residues long. In germline, CDR1 is SGHKS, CDR2 YYEKEE (reference sequence). CDR3 sequence (DNA): TGTGCCAGCAGCTGGGGGGACAGGACCCCCTCCTATAATTCACCCCTCCACTTT. It is translated as CASSWGDRTPSYNSPLHF.

The chain uses TRBV29-1 and TRBJ2-7; unclear D gene. The CDR3 totals 12 residues. The germline CDR1 and CDR2 sequences are SQVTM and ANQGSEA. Trimming took off 4 bases at V and 6 bases at J, with 13 bases between the two ends. The CDR3 sequence is CSVGRWSGEQYF. CDR3 bases: TGCAGCGTTGGCCGGTGGTCCGGCGAGCAGTACTTC.

This clone appeared once. The chain employs TRBV28 and TRBJ1-1; D call uncertain. V lost 7 bases and J lost 11, with 17 bases in between. Germline lookup yields CDR1 MDHEN and CDR2 SYDVKM. This CDR3 has 12 amino acids. DNA for the CDR3: TGTGCCAGCACAGCGGGTACGGGCCGGGCTTTCTTT. It encodes CASTAGTGRAFF.

V gene TRBV7-9 combines with J gene TRBJ2-1, with TRBD1 matching over 10 bases. The CDR3 is made up of 15 amino acids. CDR1 is SEHNR and CDR2 is FQNEAQ in the germline V gene (reference sequence). Losses at the gene ends were 5 bases for V and 3 bases for J; bases not matched to a gene: 4. The CDR3 region is CASSPRDRGYNEQFF. The CDR3 bases are TGTGCCAGCAGCCCGAGGGACAGGGGCTACAATGAGCAGTTCTTC.

The chain uses TRBV6-5 and TRBJ2-1, with D maybe TRBD2 (5 bases). The CDR3 covers 14 residues. Trimming removed 5 bases from V and 6 bases from J, with 14 bases in between. Germline lookup yields CDR1 MNHEY and CDR2 SVGAGI. The CDR3 DNA sequence: TGTGCCAGCAGTACCCCAGGACTCGTCAATGAGCAGTTCTTC. It translates to CASSTPGLVNEQFF.

This clone was detected once. The CDR3 DNA sequence: TGCGCCAGCAGCCAAGAGGGCAGGGGGACCACTGAAGCTTTCTTT. Its translation: CASSQEGRGTTEAFF. The rearrangement joins TRBV4-1 to TRBJ1-1; 7 bases are a match to TRBD1. Germline V gene lookup returns CDR1 MGHRA and CDR2 YSYEKL. The CDR3 covers 15 residues. The V segment lost 0 bases and the J segment 4 bases; nucleotides outside the gene matches: 5.

V and J are TRBV6-6 and TRBJ1-1; D remains ambiguous. The length of the CDR3 is 13 residues. V lost 4 bases and J 7 bases, leaving 13 bases between the germline ends. Per the germline V gene, CDR1 is MNHNY and CDR2 is SVGAGI (reference sequence). The CDR3 coding sequence is TGTGCCAGCAGTTTCCCTGTCGGGGATGAAGCTTTCTTT. It is translated as CASSFPVGDEAFF.

This clone has a single count. The genes are TRBV6-1 and TRBJ1-5; D is unresolved. Germline V CDR1 and CDR2: MNHNS, SASEGT. The germline V and J ends were trimmed by 3 bases and 0 bases, with 9 bases remaining between them. CDR3 length: 15 amino acids. Here the CDR3 reads CASSEWGVSNQPQHF. DNA for the CDR3: TGTGCCAGCAGTGAGTGGGGAGTTAGCAATCAGCCCCAGCATTTT.

The gene calls are TRBV7-9 and TRBJ1-5; D is possibly TRBD1 (5 bases). The V and J ends lost 5 bases and 0 bases respectively, with 11 bases between them. The CDR3 has 15 amino acids. Germline assignment: CDR1 SEHNR and CDR2 FQNEAQ (reference sequence). The DNA of the CDR3 is TGTGCCAGCAGCGCTGGACAAGATAGCAATCAGCCCCAGCATTTT. It yields the protein CASSAGQDSNQPQHF.

This clone was seen a few times. V gene TRBV10-3 combines with J gene TRBJ1-5; possible D gene TRBD1, 5 bases. V lost 11 bases to trimming and J lost 5 bases, with 13 bases between them. From germline, CDR1 is ENHRY and CDR2 SYGVKD. This CDR3 region has 12 residues. The CDR3 bases are TGTGCCGCCGGGACTCCCGATCAGCCCCAGCATTTT. Protein: CAAGTPDQPQHF.

V and J are TRBV7-3 and TRBJ2-3, with 7 nucleotides matching TRBD2. The CDR3 is 14 amino acids. V was clipped by 4 bases and J by 2 bases; unmatched bases: 3. The germline V gene has CDR1 SGHTA and CDR2 FQGTGA. In nucleotides, the CDR3 is TGTGCCAGCAGCTCCACTAGCGCCACAGATACGCAGTATTTT. Protein product: CASSSTSATDTQYF.

The chain joins TRBV5-1 to TRBJ2-1, with 7 bases matching TRBD1. The CDR3 length is 12 residues. V was pared by 3 bases and J by 9 bases, with 3 bases of the junction left unmatched. Germline-derived CDR1 and CDR2 are SGHRS and YFSETQ. Here the CDR3 DNA reads TGCGCCAGCAGCTCCGACAGGGCTGAGCAGTTCTTC. This codes for CASSSDRAEQFF.

The J gene is TRBJ2-5, the V gene TRBV2, with unresolved D. Trimming left V 6 bases short and J 4 bases short, with 15 bases between. This CDR3 contains 14 residues. Germline CDR1 reads SNHLY; CDR2 reads FYNNEI. The CDR3: CASSDNGRLETQYF. Here the CDR3 DNA reads TGTGCCAGCAGCGACAATGGGCGCCTAGAGACCCAGTACTTC. The variable domain in full, with the rest retrieved from reference TRBV2 and TRBJ2-5, is EPEVTQTPSHQVTQMGQEVILRCVPISNHLYFYWYRQILGQKVEFLVSFYNNEISEKSEIFDDQFSVERPDGSNFTLKIRSTKLEDSAMYFCASSDNGRLETQYFGPGTRLLVL.

V usage is TRBV27 and J usage is TRBJ2-7; 10 nucleotides align to TRBD2. CDR3 size: 15 residues. With V trimmed by 1 base and J by 6 bases, 6 bases remained unmatched. Germline lookup yields CDR1 MNHEY and CDR2 SMNVEV (reference sequence). In DNA, the CDR3 is TGTGCCAGCAGTTTATTACAGCGGGAGGGCTTCGAGCAGTACTTC. Encoded protein: CASSLLQREGFEQYF.

The V and J genes are TRBV5-4 and TRBJ2-7; D perhaps matches TRBD1 (6 bases). Trimming left V 4 bases short and J 5 bases short, with 13 bases between. The length of the CDR3 is 13 residues. The germline gives CDR1 SGHNT, CDR2 YYREEE (reference sequence). The CDR3: CASSRTGTHEQYF. The CDR3 DNA reads as TGTGCCAGCAGCCGTACAGGGACCCACGAGCAGTACTTC. Drawing the rest from reference TRBV5-4 and TRBJ2-7, the complete variable domain is ETGVTQSPTHLIKTRGQQVTLRCSSQSGHNTVSWYQQALGQGPQFIFQYYREEENGRGNFPPRFSGLQFPNYSSELNVNALELDDSALYLCASSRTGTHEQYFGPGTRLTVT.

V usage is TRBV7-2 and J usage is TRBJ2-7, with 7 positions matching TRBD2. Germline CDR1 and CDR2: SGHTA and FQGNSA. V shed 3 bases and J 2 bases; nucleotides not matched to a gene: 4. CDR3 length equals 14 residues. The CDR3, as DNA: TGTGCCAGCAGCTTGGGACTAAAAACCTACGAGCAGTACTTC. This translates into CASSLGLKTYEQYF.

V and J are TRBV27 and TRBJ1-5; D gene unclear. Trimming removed 6 bases from V and 4 bases from J, with 7 bases in between. The germline V gene encodes CDR1 MNHEY and CDR2 SMNVEV (reference sequence). This CDR3 has 12 residues. CDR3 sequence reads: CASSRQNQPQHF. The CDR3 DNA reads as TGTGCCAGCAGCCGCCAGAATCAGCCCCAGCATTTT.